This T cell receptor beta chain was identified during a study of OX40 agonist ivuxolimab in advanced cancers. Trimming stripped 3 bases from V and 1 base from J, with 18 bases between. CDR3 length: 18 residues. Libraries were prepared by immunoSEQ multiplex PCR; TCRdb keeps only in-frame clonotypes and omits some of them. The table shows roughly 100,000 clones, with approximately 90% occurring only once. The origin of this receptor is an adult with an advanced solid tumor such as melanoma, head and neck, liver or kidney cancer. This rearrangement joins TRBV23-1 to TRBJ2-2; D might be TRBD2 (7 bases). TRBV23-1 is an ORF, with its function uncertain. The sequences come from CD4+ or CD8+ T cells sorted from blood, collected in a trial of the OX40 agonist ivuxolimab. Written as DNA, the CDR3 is TGCGCCAGCAGTCATTACGAAGGGGGGGCGCGGAACACCGGGGAGCTGTTTTTT. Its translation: CASSHYEGGARNTGELFF.